What follows describes a single TCR beta chain. Its antigen is unknown. The input lacks base qualities; no much larger clone sits a single base away. V lost 4 bases and J lost 2 bases; the stretch between them is 18 bases long. There are 16 amino acids in the CDR3, from cysteine to phenylalanine inclusive. Of the read, only the CDR3 DNA is kept; its 48 bases are in frame from base 1. As encoded in the germline V gene (reference sequence), CDR1 is SEHNR while CDR2 is FQNEAQ. TCR repertoires of sorted CD4+ and CD8+ blood T cells from severe aplastic anemia patients and healthy subjects were deep-sequenced in the study. Ficoll-Paque density gradient centrifugation was used to isolate peripheral blood mononuclear cells. Before DNA was extracted, CD4+ and CD8+ T cells were sorted using either FACS or magnetic beads. Genomic DNA was used as template for profiling of TCR beta VDJ combinations and CDR3 sequences. An Illumina HiSeq 2000 was used for TCR repertoire sequencing. As for how the authors treated the data: Repertoires were assessed using TRBV/TRBJ rearrangement plots, CDR3 size and DJ length profiles, and Simpson's diversity index. The most abundant DNA sequence in the deep sequencing data was taken as the immunodominant clone. CDR3 amino acid sequences were checked for sharing across subjects and were also compared against the VDJdb database and published repertoires. TCRdb applied fastp at Q25 and MiXCR to the public reads, then kept only in-frame beta chains. All rows with the same CDR3 protein become a single entry with the most common DNA and genes. TCRdb, not the authors, supplied the V and J calls. The sample data list about 190,000 distinct CDR3 sequences, and about half of these were observed just once. The ten largest make up approximately 15% of the sample.

The sample is drawn from a study of CD8+CD57+ T cells in acquired aplastic anemia (dated by TCRdb to 2017 to 2018). Study-wide context: A mean of 3.2 ug of DNA, ranging from roughly 0.19 to 30 ug, was extracted from sorted CD4+ and CD8+ cells. Healthy donor samples averaged approximately 10 million reads for CD4+ and approximately 11 million for CD8+ cells.

The paper's findings and limits, for the study overall: CD8+ Simpson's diversity did not differ significantly between patients and healthy controls (P=0.060). Although 25 to 30 CD8+ CDR3 sequences were shared by patients and controls, these sequences appeared highly expressed in patients and within the immunodominant clones of patients.

Sequences were obtained from sorted CD4+, CD8+, or CD8+CD57+ T cells (not recorded which) from PBMCs. The clonotype comes from a human donor in good health, serving as a control. Rearrangement joined TRBV7-9 to TRBJ2-7; the D assignment is uncertain and may be TRBD1 or TRBD2, with 5 bases supporting each. CDR3 loop: CASSSTTGTAAYEQYF. The DNA sequence is as follows: TGTGCCAGCAGCTCTACAACCGGGACCGCGGCCTACGAGCAGTACTTC.